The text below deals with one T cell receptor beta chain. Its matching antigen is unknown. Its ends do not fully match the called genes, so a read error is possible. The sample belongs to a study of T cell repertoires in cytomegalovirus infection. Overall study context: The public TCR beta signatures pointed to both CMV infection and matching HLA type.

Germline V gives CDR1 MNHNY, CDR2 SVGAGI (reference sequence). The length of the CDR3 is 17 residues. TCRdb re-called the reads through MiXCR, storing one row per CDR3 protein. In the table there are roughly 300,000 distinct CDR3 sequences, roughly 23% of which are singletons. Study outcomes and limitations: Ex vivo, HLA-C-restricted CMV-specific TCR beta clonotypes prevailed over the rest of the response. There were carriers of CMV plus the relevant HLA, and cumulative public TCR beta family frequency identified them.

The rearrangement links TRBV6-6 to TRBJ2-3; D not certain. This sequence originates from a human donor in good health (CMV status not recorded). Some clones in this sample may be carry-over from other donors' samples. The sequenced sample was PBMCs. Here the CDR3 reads CASSHSVNRAGTDTQYF. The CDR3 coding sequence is TGTGCCAGCAGTCACTCCGTCAATCGGGCCGGGACAGATACGCAGTATTTT.